Sequencing of this TCR beta chain was carried out in a study of blood T cell repertoires in COVID-19. For the study at large: Sources were T cells, B-cell-depleted T cells, or PBMCs; the material itself was cDNA or gDNA.

In the original processing: Counts of nucleated cells, estimated from reference gene primer amplification, were obtained. Assay: immunoSEQ multiplex PCR; the TCRdb copy retains only in-frame clones and omits some. The V and J calls and the clone size are those of that table, but D and trimming were determined from the DNA. The data hold about 160,000 clones, with 86% observed a single time. The CDR3 sequence is 14 residues long. V lost 0 bases to trimming and J lost 3 bases, with 9 bases between them. Germline CDR1 is MNHEY and CDR2 is SVGAGI. The receptor was derived from a man in his 70s with acute or convalescent COVID-19. Sequenced material: peripheral blood. The rearrangement links TRBV6-5 to TRBJ2-7; no firm D call. Here the CDR3 DNA reads TGTGCCAGCAGTTACTCCCTAGATCGCTACGAGCAGTACTTC. This codes for CASSYSLDRYEQYF.